What follows describes a single T cell receptor beta chain. The antigen is undetermined. The sample originates from a study of T cell responses to AZD1222 COVID-19 vaccine. General study findings and limits: An increase in Spike-specific TCR breadth and depth was observed after two AZD1222 doses.

Sequencing was performed with immunoSEQ multiplex PCR; in TCRdb, only in-frame clones are kept and a portion is missing. The sample consists of 95,000 to 130,000 clones, about 92% of them appearing once. The CDR3 extends over 16 amino acids. Germline CDR1 reads SEHNR; CDR2 reads FQNEAQ (reference sequence). V trimming: 5 bases; J trimming: 4 bases; junction bases outside the gene matches: 7. The specimen comprised peripheral blood, sampled on day 0 of AZD1222 vaccination. The TCR comes from an adult in good health. The rearrangement joins TRBV7-9 to TRBJ2-3; 12 positions match TRBD2. In nucleotides, the CDR3 is TGTGCCAGCAGCCATCGAAGACTAGCGGGAGCAGATACGCAGTATTTT. It specifies CASSHRRLAGADTQYF. The variable domain in full, with the rest retrieved from reference TRBV7-9 and TRBJ2-3, is DTGVSQNPRHKITKRGQNVTFRCDPISEHNRLYWYRQTLGQGPEFLTYFQNEAQLEKSRLLSDRFSAERPKGSFSTLEIQRTEQGDSAMYLCASSHRRLAGADTQYFGPGTRLTVL.